This entry describes one T cell receptor (beta chain). Its antigen is undetermined. This entry belongs to a study of shared clonotypes between healthy human individuals. Donors comprised healthy HIV-negative adults lacking recent acute infections or vaccinations. CDR1 and CDR2 from the germline V gene are LNHNV and YYDKDF (reference sequence). V was shortened by 5 bases and J by 9 bases, with 14 bases between the two germline ends. The CDR3 runs to 13 residues. Replicate PCRs for unsorted PBMC used approximately 300 ng DNA (approximately 31,000 T cell genomes). TCRdb's table, derived via immunoSEQ multiplex PCR, lists solely in-frame clones and lacks some. The data hold about 470,000 clones, with roughly 77% observed a single time. Points from the study as a whole: Sequencing depth was expected to influence donor clonotype sharing.

This chain uses TRBV15 with TRBJ2-1; TRBD2 might be the D (5 bases). Material: PBMCs. This TCR was sampled from a woman aged 35 to 49 in good health. Some clones in this sample may be carry-over from other donors' samples. CDR3 sequence reads: CATSLHSSGEQFF. In DNA form, the CDR3 reads TGTGCCACCAGCTTACACTCGAGCGGTGAGCAGTTCTTC.